The clone carrying this TCR beta chain has more than one count but fewer than ten. What it binds is not known. The listed genes are named as in mouse. The read ends 4 residues early relative to the CDR3; the germline J gene fills the gap. Reverse transcribed after extraction, RNA yielded cDNA as the sequencing template. The assay was immunoSEQ multiplex PCR, and TCRdb's table has in-frame clones only and misses some. This table holds 200,000 to 300,000 clones with no singletons; the top ten claim 0.9% to 1.5%. This sample stems from a study of CD8+ T cells in alopecia areata. Study at large: C3H/HeJ donors aged roughly 6-12 months with spontaneous alopecia supplied skin grafted onto roughly 6-11-week-old female C3H/HeJ mice.

Per germline, CDR1 MNHDT and CDR2 YYDKIL. This CDR3 spans 15 amino acids. Cells from pooled cutaneous lymph nodes were sorted by CD4, CD8alpha, NKG2D, NKG2ACE and other markers. Notes on the study in general: Patients shared TCRs less clearly than mice did, possibly for HLA-related reasons. Clonality was higher in lesional than normal scalp, especially in alopecia totalis/universalis.

The source of this sequence is a C3H/HeJ mouse with alopecia areata. The MHC haplotype of the strain is H2-k. V gene TRBV17 combines with J gene TRBJ1-1; possible D gene TRBD1, 5 bases. Sequencing was done on a sample of CD4+ T cells sorted from a lymph node. CDR3 bases read: TGTGCTAGCAGTAGAGATAGCCTGGGGGGGGGA. It translates to CASSRDSLGGG. The CDR3, in full, reads CASSRDSLGGGEVFF.